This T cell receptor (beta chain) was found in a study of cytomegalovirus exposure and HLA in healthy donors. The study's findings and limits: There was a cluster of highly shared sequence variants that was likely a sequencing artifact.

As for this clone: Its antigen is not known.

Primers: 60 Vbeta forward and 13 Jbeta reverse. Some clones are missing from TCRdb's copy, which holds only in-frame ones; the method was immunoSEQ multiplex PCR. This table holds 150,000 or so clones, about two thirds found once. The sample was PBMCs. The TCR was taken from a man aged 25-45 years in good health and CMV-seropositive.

CDR3 amino acids: CASRAPPGRGFGETQYF. The CDR3 nucleotides read TGTGCCAGCCGTGCCCCCCCAGGTAGGGGCTTTGGAGAGACCCAGTACTTC. The chain links TRBV11-3 to TRBJ2-5; D is perhaps TRBD1 (5 bases). V lost 8 bases and J 4 bases, leaving 26 bases between the germline ends. The germline gives CDR1 SGHNT, CDR2 YENEEA. The length of the CDR3 is 17 residues.